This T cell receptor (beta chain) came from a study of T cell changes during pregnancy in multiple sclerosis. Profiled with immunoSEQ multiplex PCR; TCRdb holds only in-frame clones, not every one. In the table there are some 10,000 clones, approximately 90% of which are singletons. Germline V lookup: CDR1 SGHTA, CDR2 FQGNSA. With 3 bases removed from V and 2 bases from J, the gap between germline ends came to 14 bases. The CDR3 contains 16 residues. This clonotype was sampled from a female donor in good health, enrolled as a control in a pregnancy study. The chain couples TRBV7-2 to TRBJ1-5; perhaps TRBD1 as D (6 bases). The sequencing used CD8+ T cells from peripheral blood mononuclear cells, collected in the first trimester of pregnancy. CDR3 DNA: TGTGCCAGCAGCTTGGGGACACCCACGGGCAATCAGCCCCAGCATTTT. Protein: CASSLGTPTGNQPQHF.